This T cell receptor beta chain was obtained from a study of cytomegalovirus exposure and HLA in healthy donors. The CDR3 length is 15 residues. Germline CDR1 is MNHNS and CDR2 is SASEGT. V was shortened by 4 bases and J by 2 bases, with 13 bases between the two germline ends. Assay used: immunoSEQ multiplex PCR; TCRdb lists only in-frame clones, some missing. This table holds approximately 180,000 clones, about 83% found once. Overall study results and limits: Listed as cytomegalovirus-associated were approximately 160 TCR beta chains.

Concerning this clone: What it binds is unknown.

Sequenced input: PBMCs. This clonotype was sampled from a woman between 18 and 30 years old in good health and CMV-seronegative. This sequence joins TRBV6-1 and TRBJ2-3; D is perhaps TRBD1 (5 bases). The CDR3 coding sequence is TGTGCCAGCAGTGTGGTGCCAGGGCTCACAGATACGCAGTATTTT. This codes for CASSVVPGLTDTQYF.